The rows below give T cell receptor beta chains drawn from one sample of a study of cytomegalovirus exposure and HLA in healthy donors. Some clones are missing from TCRdb's copy, which holds only in-frame ones; the method was immunoSEQ multiplex PCR. Of about 190,000 clones listed, just under 75% are singletons. The sample comprised PBMCs. Receptors originate from a woman younger than 45 in good health and CMV-seropositive. Each CDR3 is given with its conserved first and last residue. Each record gives: clone size, D gene, J gene, V gene, CDR3 DNA, CDR3 protein. The D gene is left open where the match is weak. Not all rows give a size; the values are once, few, many and, for expanded clones, a class.

NA TRBD1 TRBJ2-7 TRBV14 TGTGCCAGCAGCCGTACGGACAGGGAAGGGCAGTACTTC CASSRTDREGQYF
NA TRBD1 TRBJ1-2 TRBV5-6 TGTGCCAGCAGCCAGTATGGGACAGGGGCGTACTATGGCTACACCTTC CASSQYGTGAYYGYTF
NA TRBD1 TRBJ2-2 TRBV7-6 TGTGCCAGCAGCTCCAAGGGGGCCACCGGGGAGCTGTTTTTT CASSSKGATGELFF
NA TRBD1 TRBJ2-1 TRBV5-1 TGCGCCAGCAGCTTGGAGGGGAGCAGGGGGCATGGGGGTGAGCAGTTCTTC CASSLEGSRGHGGEQFF
NA TRBD2 TRBJ2-3 TRBV6-4 TGTGCCAGCAGTGACGGCACTAGCGGTTACGGAACAGATACGCAGTATTTT CASSDGTSGYGTDTQYF
NA NA TRBJ2-3 TRBV6-5 TGTGCCAGCAGTTATCAGGGGCATGGCACAGATACGCAGTATTTT CASSYQGHGTDTQYF
NA TRBD1 TRBJ2-7 TRBV19 TGTGCCAGTAGTACCCCCGGGACAGTCTCCTACGAGCAGTACTTC CASSTPGTVSYEQYF
NA NA TRBJ1-5 TRBV7-9 TGTTCCAGCAGCTTAGGGCAGGGTTGGAATAGCAATCAGCCCCAGCATTTT CSSSLGQGWNSNQPQHF
NA NA TRBJ2-1 TRBV28 TGTGCCAGCAGTCTCCCCCTCGGGGCAGGGGCCTACAATGAGCAGTTCTTC CASSLPLGAGAYNEQFF
NA TRBD2 TRBJ2-5 TRBV2 TGTGGCACCAGGTCGGGGGGGTTAGAGACCCAGTACTTC CGTRSGGLETQYF
NA NA TRBJ2-1 TRBV5-1 TGCGCCAGCAGCTTGGAGGTCGGGGTAGGCGGGAATGAGCAGTTCTTC CASSLEVGVGGNEQFF
NA TRBD1 TRBJ2-7 TRBV6-5 TGTGCCAGCAGTAACTACGGACAGGGGGCTCGTGGCGAGCAGTACTTC CASSNYGQGARGEQYF
NA TRBD1 TRBJ1-2 TRBV28 TGTGCCAGCAGCCAGGGGGGCAGCTATGGCTACACCTTC CASSQGGSYGYTF
NA NA TRBJ1-1 TRBV18 TGTGCCAGCTCACAAACAGGGTCGTCTGAAGCTTTCTTT CASSQTGSSEAFF
NA TRBD2 TRBJ2-2 TRBV5-5 TGTGCCAGCAATGTTTTAAGGGGAGGGGCCGGGGAGCTGTTTTTT CASNVLRGGAGELFF
NA NA TRBJ1-1 TRBV19 TGTGCCAGTAGTATAGAAGGGGCCAGTGAAGCTTTCTTT CASSIEGASEAFF
NA TRBD1 TRBJ1-2 TRBV2 TGTGCCAGCAAAGGGGGACAGGGGGCAGGTGCCACCTTC CASKGGQGAGATF
NA NA TRBJ2-1 TRBV5-6 TGTGCCAGCAGCCTACGGTACAGGGACAATGAGCAGTTCTTC CASSLRYRDNEQFF
NA NA TRBJ2-3 TRBV5-4 TGTGCCAGCAACACCCTTGGAGATACGCAGTATTTT CASNTLGDTQYF
NA NA TRBJ2-1 TRBV5-1 TGCGCCAGCAGCTTGGGTTGGGGGCTCTCCTACAATGAGCAGTTCTTC CASSLGWGLSYNEQFF
NA NA TRBJ2-7 TRBV20-1 TGCAGTGCTAGAGATCAAAACGAGCAGTACTTC CSARDQNEQYF
NA TRBD2 TRBJ2-5 TRBV7-9 TGTGCCAGCAGCTTAGATGGTAGCGGGGGGCCAAAAGAGACCCAGTACTTC CASSLDGSGGPKETQYF
NA NA TRBJ1-2 TRBV6-5 TGTGCCAGCAGACCCGGACAGCCCAACTATGGCTACACCTTC CASRPGQPNYGYTF
NA TRBD1 TRBJ2-5 TRBV5-5 TGTGCCAGCAGCCTGGACAGGGGAGCGGAGACCCAGTACTTC CASSLDRGAETQYF
NA NA TRBJ2-7 TRBV29-1 TGCAGCGCCAGGGACTCTCTTGGACCCTACGAGCAGTACTTC CSARDSLGPYEQYF
NA NA TRBJ1-5 TRBV28 TGTGCCAGCAGCCTCGACAGCAGCAATCAGCCCCAGCATTTT CASSLDSSNQPQHF
once NA TRBJ1-5 TRBV29-1 TGCAGCGTTGTGGAGGGCGGGTTGGGCAATCAGCCCCAGCATTTT CSVVEGGLGNQPQHF
once NA TRBJ1-1 TRBV28 TGTGCCAGCAGTACAGGGCCTACTGAAGCTTTCTTT CASSTGPTEAFF
once NA TRBJ1-5 TRBV7-6 TGTGCCAGCAGCTTGAGAGGTAGCAATCAGCCCCAGCATTTT CASSLRGSNQPQHF
few TRBD2 TRBJ2-3 TRBV11-2 TGTGCCAGCAGCTTGCAAGCGGGAACGATAGATACGCAGTATTTT CASSLQAGTIDTQYF
NA TRBD1 TRBJ2-1 TRBV27 TGTGCCAGCAGACAGGGGTATAATGAGCAGTTCTTC CASRQGYNEQFF
few TRBD2 TRBJ2-7 TRBV6-1 TGTGCCAGCAGTGAATCTAGCGGGAGCTCCTACGAGCAGTACTTC CASSESSGSSYEQYF
NA TRBD1 TRBJ2-7 TRBV6-1 TGTGCCATCCGGACAGGGGCCTACGAGCAGTACTTC CAIRTGAYEQYF
NA NA TRBJ2-1 TRBV28 TGTGCCAGCAGCCCTCTAAAGTCTTCTGAGCAGTTCTTC CASSPLKSSEQFF
NA NA TRBJ1-5 TRBV28 TGTGCCAGCAGTGACTACGCGCCCCAGCATTTT CASSDYAPQHF
NA TRBD1 TRBJ2-7 TRBV4-1 TGCGCCAGCAGCCATCCGCCCGGGACAGGGGCCGAGCAGTACTTC CASSHPPGTGAEQYF
NA NA TRBJ1-1 TRBV6-4 TGTGCCAGCAGTGATCGCACTTCGGGGGGCACTGAAGCTTTCTTT CASSDRTSGGTEAFF
once NA TRBJ2-7 TRBV6-1 TGTGCCAGCAGTGAAATTGGGGGGTCCGAGCAGTACTTC CASSEIGGSEQYF
NA TRBD1 TRBJ1-5 TRBV5-1 TGCGCCAGCAGCTTAACCGGGACAGGGATTCAGCCCCAGCATTTT CASSLTGTGIQPQHF
NA NA TRBJ2-7 TRBV2 TGTGCCAGCAGCGGGCAGGGGAACCACGAGCAGTACTTC CASSGQGNHEQYF
NA NA TRBJ2-5 TRBV20-1 TGCAGTGCTAGGAGGGCCCAGTACTTC CSARRAQYF
NA NA TRBJ2-2 TRBV6-5 TGTGCCAGCAGCCTAGGTGTCGGGGAGCTGTTTTTT CASSLGVGELFF
NA TRBD1 TRBJ1-2 TRBV28 TGTGCCAGCAGACTGGACAGGGTGGGCGGCTACACCTTC CASRLDRVGGYTF
NA NA TRBJ2-2 TRBV11-2 TGTGCCAGCGCACAGCAGTCCGCGAACACCGGGGAGCTGTTTTTT CASAQQSANTGELFF
NA TRBD1 TRBJ1-3 TRBV7-9 TGTGCCAGCAGCACAGGGACAGCTGGAAACACCATATATTTT CASSTGTAGNTIYF
NA TRBD1 TRBJ1-1 TRBV6-5 TGTGCCAGCAGGCATAGTACAGGGGTCCCTGAAGCTTTCTTT CASRHSTGVPEAFF
few NA TRBJ1-1 TRBV28 TGTGCCAGCAGTCTCTATAACTCCCGTGGTTACGAAGCTTTCTTT CASSLYNSRGYEAFF
NA TRBD1 TRBJ2-5 TRBV27 TGTGCCAGCAGTGCCAGGGGGCCCGGAGAGACCCAGTACTTC CASSARGPGETQYF
NA NA TRBJ1-1 TRBV7-2 TGTGCCAGCTTCAAGTTACAGCTGAACACTGAAGCTTTCTTT CASFKLQLNTEAFF
NA NA TRBJ2-7 TRBV5-5 TGTGCCAGCAGCTTGACAAACAGCTGGCAGTACTTC CASSLTNSWQYF
NA NA TRBJ2-3 TRBV29-1 TGCAGCGTTGTAACGGGGAGAACAGATACGCAGTATTTT CSVVTGRTDTQYF
NA NA TRBJ1-1 TRBV27 TGTGCCAGCAGGGGGGGTTCGAACACTGAAGCTTTCTTT CASRGGSNTEAFF